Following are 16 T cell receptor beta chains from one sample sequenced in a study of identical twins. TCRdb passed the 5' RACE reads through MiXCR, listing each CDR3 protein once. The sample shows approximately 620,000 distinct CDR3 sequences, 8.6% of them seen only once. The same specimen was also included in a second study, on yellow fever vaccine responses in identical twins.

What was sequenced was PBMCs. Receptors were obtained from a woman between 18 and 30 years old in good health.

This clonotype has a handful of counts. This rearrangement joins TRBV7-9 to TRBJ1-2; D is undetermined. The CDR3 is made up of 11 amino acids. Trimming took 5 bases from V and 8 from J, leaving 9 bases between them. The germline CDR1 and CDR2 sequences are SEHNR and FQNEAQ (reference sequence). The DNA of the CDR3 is TGTGCCAGCAGCCTTATGAGAGGCTACACCTTC. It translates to CASSLMRGYTF.

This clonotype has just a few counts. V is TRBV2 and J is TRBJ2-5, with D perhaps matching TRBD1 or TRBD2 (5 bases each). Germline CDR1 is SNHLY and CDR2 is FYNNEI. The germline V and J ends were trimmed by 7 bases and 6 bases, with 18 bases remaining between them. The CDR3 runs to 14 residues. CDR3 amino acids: CASNTGQGRKTQYF. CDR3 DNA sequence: TGTGCCAGCAACACGGGGCAGGGACGAAAGACCCAGTACTTC.

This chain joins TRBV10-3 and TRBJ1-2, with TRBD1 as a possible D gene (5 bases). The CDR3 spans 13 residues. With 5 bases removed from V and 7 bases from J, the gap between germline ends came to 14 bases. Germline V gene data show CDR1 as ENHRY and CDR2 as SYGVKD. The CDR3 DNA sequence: TGTGCCATCAGTATACAGCCTAGGGGTGGCTACACCTTC. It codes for CAISIQPRGGYTF.

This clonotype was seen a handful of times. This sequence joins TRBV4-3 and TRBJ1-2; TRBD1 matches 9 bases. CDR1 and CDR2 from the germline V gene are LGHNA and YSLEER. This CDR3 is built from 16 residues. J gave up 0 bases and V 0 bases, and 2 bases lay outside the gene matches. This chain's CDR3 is CASSQEGQGSNYGYTF. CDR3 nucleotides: TGCGCCAGCAGCCAAGAGGGACAGGGCTCTAACTATGGCTACACCTTC.

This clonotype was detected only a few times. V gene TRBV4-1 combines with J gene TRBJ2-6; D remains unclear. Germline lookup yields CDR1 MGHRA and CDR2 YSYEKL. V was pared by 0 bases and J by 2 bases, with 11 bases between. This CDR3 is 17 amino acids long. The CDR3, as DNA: TGCGCCAGCAGCCAAGATCCGTTGGACCCTGGGGCCAACGTCCTGACTTTC. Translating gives CASSQDPLDPGANVLTF.

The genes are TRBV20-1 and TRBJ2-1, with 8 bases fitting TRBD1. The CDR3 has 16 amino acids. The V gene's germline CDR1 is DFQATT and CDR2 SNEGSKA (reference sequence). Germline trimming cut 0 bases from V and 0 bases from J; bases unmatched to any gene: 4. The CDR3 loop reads CSARDSGQGSYNEQFF. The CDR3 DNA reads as TGCAGTGCTAGAGATTCCGGACAGGGCTCCTACAATGAGCAGTTCTTC.

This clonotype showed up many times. CDR3 bases: TGTGCCAGCAGCAGGGCCAGCTCCTACAATGAGCAGTTCTTC. Translating it yields CASSRASSYNEQFF. The J gene is TRBJ2-1, the V gene TRBV12-3 or TRBV12-4, with TRBD1 as a possible D gene (5 bases). The CDR3 spans 14 residues. V was shortened by 6 bases and J by 0 bases, with 9 bases between the two germline ends.

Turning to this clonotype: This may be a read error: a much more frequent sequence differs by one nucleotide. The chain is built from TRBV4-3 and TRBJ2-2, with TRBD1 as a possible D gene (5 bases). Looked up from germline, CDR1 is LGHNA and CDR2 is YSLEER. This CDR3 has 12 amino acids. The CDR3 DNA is TGCGCCACCAGCCACAGACAGGGGGAGCTGTTTTTT. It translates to CATSHRQGELFF.

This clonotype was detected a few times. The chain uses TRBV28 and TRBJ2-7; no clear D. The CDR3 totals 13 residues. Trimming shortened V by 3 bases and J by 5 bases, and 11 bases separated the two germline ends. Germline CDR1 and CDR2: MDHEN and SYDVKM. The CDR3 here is CASSLPQRNEQYF. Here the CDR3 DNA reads TGTGCCAGCAGTTTGCCCCAAAGGAACGAGCAGTACTTC.

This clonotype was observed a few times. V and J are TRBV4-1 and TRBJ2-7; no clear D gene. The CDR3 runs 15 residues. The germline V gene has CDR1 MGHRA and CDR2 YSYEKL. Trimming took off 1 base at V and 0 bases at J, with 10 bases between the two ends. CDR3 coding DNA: TGCGCCAGCAGCCAAGTTGGTGACCGCTCCTACGAGCAGTACTTC. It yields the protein CASSQVGDRSYEQYF.

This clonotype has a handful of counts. The CDR3 loop is CASSLVSSGSSYEQYF. The CDR3, as DNA: TGTGCCAGCAGCTTAGTGTCGAGCGGATCTTCCTACGAGCAGTACTTC. The V gene is TRBV11-2, the J gene TRBJ2-7, with D possibly matching TRBD2 (5 bases). Germline V CDR1 and CDR2: SGHAT, FQNNGV. V was pared by 1 base and J by 1 base, with 14 bases between. The CDR3 sequence is 16 residues long.

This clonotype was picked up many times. The CDR3 DNA follows: TGTGCCAGCAGCTTTACGCGGGAGACCCAGTACTTC. Protein product: CASSFTRETQYF. V gene TRBV7-2 combines with J gene TRBJ2-5; D ambiguous. The CDR3 is 12 residues long. The germline V gene has CDR1 SGHTA and CDR2 FQGNSA. Trimming shortened V by 3 bases and J by 5 bases, and 7 bases separated the two germline ends.

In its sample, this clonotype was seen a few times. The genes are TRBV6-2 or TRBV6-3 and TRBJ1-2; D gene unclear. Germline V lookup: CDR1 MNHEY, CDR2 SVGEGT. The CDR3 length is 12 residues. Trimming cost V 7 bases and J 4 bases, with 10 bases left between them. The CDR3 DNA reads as TGTGCCAGCACCTCGGGGATCTATGGCTACACCTTC. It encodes CASTSGIYGYTF.

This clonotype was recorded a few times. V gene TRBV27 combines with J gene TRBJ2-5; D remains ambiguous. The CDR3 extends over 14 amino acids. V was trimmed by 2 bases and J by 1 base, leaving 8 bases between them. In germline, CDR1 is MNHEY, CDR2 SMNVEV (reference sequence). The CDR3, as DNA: TGTGCCAGCAGTTTAGGTGCGGTCCAAGAGACCCAGTACTTC. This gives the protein CASSLGAVQETQYF.

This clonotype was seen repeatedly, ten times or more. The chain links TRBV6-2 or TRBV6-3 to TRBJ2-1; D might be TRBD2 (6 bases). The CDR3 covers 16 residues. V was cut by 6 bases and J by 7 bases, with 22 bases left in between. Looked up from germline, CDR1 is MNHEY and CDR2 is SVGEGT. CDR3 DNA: TGTGCCAGCAGCCGTAAGACCTTGACTAGACCTAATGAGCAGTTCTTC. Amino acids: CASSRKTLTRPNEQFF.

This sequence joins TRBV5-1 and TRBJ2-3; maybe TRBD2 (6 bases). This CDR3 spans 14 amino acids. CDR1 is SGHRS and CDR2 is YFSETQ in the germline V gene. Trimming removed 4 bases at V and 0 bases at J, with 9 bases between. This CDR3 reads CASSPGDSTDTQYF. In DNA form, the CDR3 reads TGCGCCAGCAGCCCGGGGGACAGCACAGATACGCAGTATTTT.